One and the same sample provided the 7 T cell receptor beta chains below, sequenced in a study of tumor and adjacent non-tumor tissue in lung cancer. A modified ARM-PCR protocol with three rounds of nested PCR amplified TCRbeta. MiXCR, run by TCRdb on the multiplex PCR reads, gives a single entry per CDR3 protein. In the table there are about 110,000 distinct CDR3 sequences, roughly 73% of which are singletons. This sample's RNA came from whole unsorted tissue. Sequencing was done on a sample of lung tumor tissue. Receptor source: a woman aged 60 to 75 with non-small cell lung cancer.

Worth noting for this clonotype: Compared with germline, one end of the junction differs, possibly owing to a read error. This chain links TRBV7-8 with TRBJ2-6; D may be TRBD1 (6 bases). The CDR3 has 14 amino acids. Germline V CDR1 and CDR2: SGHVS, FQNEAQ. The CDR3 bases are TGCGCCAGCAACTACGGGACATTGGCCAACGACCTGACATTC. It translates to CASNYGTLANDLTF.

On this clonotype itself: This may come from a read error, since a much larger clone is one base off. V gene TRBV6-1 combines with J gene TRBJ2-7; 12 nucleotides match TRBD1. Looked up from germline, CDR1 is MNHNS and CDR2 is SASEGT. The CDR3 covers 14 residues. The CDR3: CASRGTGGSYEQCF. CDR3 DNA: TGTGCCAGCAGAGGGACAGGGGGCTCTTACGAGCAGTGCTTC.

This clonotype has only a few counts. The junction shows a germline mismatch at one end, possibly a read error. This sequence joins TRBV20-1 and TRBJ1-1, with 7 positions matching TRBD1. The CDR3 spans 12 residues. Germline-derived CDR1 and CDR2 are DFQATT and SNEGSKA (reference sequence). The DNA for the CDR3 is TGCAGTACTAGAACAGGGGACGCTGAAGCTTTCTTT. Translation gives CSTRTGDAEAFF.

A word on this clonotype: With a much larger clone just one base away, this may be a read error. The chain has TRBV28 and TRBJ1-1; 7 bases agree with TRBD1. The CDR3 has 13 amino acids. The germline V gene encodes CDR1 MDHEN and CDR2 SYDVKM. This CDR3 is CASSPRGRIEVFF. CDR3 nucleotides: TGTGCCAGCAGTCCTAGGGGGCGCATTGAAGTTTTCTTT.

The chain is built from TRBV4-3 and TRBJ1-5, with D possibly being TRBD1 (6 bases). V was trimmed by 3 bases and J by 10 bases, leaving 19 bases between them. The CDR3 loop spans 15 amino acids. The germline V gene has CDR1 LGHNA and CDR2 YSLEER. CDR3 in DNA: TGCGCCAGCAGCCACGGGACATTAAGCAATCGACCCCAGCATTTT. Translated: CASSHGTLSNRPQHF.

Points on this clonotype: Since no conserved phenylalanine or tryptophan closes the CDR3, a read error is the likely cause. The chain couples TRBV4-2 to TRBJ2-5, with 12 bases identical to TRBD2. There are 17 residues in the CDR3. Germline trimming cut 6 bases from V and 3 bases from J; bases unmatched to any gene: 11. Looked up from germline, CDR1 is LGHNA and CDR2 is YNFKEQ. In DNA form, the CDR3 reads TGTGCCAGCAGTCAAACCCCACTAGCGGGGGGAAAAGAGACCCAGTACATC. Its protein product is CASSQTPLAGGKETQYI.

Concerning this clonotype: This may come from a read error, since a much larger clone is one base off. The chain is built from TRBV20-1 and TRBJ2-7; TRBD1 matches 8 bases. CDR1 is DFQATT and CDR2 is SNEGSKA in the germline V gene (reference sequence). After removal of 7 bases from V and 3 bases from J, the junction contained 5 bases not matched to a gene. CDR3 length equals 12 residues. For the CDR3, the DNA is TGCAGTGGGAACAGGGGGTTCTACGAGCAGTACTTC. Translating gives CSGNRGFYEQYF.